This T cell receptor beta chain derives from a study of post-analysis software for immune sequencing data. There are a few counts of this clonotype. What it recognizes is unknown. Whole-study results and caveats: Strong same-batch co-clustering of samples appeared with F measure clustering. Controls showed lower frequencies than patients for several TRBV segments, and TRBV5-6, TRBV5-1 and TRBV20-1 were among these.

Researchers reported that TCR beta cDNA libraries carried unique molecular identifiers. T cells numbering roughly 0.85 to 11 million gave rise to roughly 0.5 million cDNA molecules. One entry per CDR3 protein, called by TCRdb with MiXCR from the PCR reads. This sample yields some 160,000 distinct CDR3 sequences, of which 36% are seen a single time; 25% to 35% belongs to the top ten. J lost 8 bases, V lost 1 base, and 8 bases had no gene match. There are 16 residues in the CDR3. Germline assignment: CDR1 KGHDR and CDR2 SFDVKD. The material was blood, obtained after autologous hematopoietic stem cell transplantation. This receptor was obtained from a girl aged 10 to 17 with multiple sclerosis. The chain combines TRBV24-1 with TRBJ2-1; TRBD1 agrees at 9 bases. Here the CDR3 reads CATSDFSGTGIYEQFF. Written as DNA, the CDR3 is TGTGCCACCAGTGATTTTTCCGGGACAGGGATCTATGAGCAGTTCTTC.